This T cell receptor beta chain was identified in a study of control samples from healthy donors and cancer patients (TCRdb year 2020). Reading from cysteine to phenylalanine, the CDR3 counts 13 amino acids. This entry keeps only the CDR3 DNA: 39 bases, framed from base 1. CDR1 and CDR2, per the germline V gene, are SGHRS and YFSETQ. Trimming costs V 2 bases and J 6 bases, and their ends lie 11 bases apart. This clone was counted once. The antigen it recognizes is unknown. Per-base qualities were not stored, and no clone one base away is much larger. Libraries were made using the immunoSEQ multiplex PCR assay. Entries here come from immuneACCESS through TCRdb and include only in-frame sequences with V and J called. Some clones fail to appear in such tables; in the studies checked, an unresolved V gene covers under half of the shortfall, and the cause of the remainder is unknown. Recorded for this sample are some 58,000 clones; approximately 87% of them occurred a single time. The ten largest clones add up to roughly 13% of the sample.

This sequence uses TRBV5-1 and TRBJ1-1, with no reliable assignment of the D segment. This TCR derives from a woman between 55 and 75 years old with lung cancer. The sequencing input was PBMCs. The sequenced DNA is TGCGCCAGCAGCTTCGTACCTTACGCTGAAGCTTTCTTT. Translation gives CASSFVPYAEAFF.